This entry concerns a single T cell receptor (beta chain). Per the authors' pipeline: Cell counts per sample came from amplifying reference gene primers. Produced via immunoSEQ multiplex PCR; TCRdb's table is partial and in-frame only. That table is the source of V, J and clone size, and D and trimming were worked out from the DNA. The sample includes approximately 230,000 clones, 70% to 90% of them seen just once. The sample comes from a study of blood T cell repertoires in COVID-19. Study information: COVID-19 samples, acute and convalescent, were from the United States, Italy and Spain.

CDR3 length: 13 residues. Germline CDR1 and CDR2: SGHTA and FQGNSA. V was shortened by 5 bases and J by 7 bases, with 12 bases between the two germline ends. This clonotype was sampled from a man younger than 30 with active or convalescent COVID-19. The rearrangement uses TRBV7-2 and TRBJ1-5; D is undetermined. Material: peripheral blood. The CDR3 coding sequence is TGTGCCAGCAGCGGCCCGGGAACCCAGCCCCAGCATTTT. This gives the protein CASSGPGTQPQHF.